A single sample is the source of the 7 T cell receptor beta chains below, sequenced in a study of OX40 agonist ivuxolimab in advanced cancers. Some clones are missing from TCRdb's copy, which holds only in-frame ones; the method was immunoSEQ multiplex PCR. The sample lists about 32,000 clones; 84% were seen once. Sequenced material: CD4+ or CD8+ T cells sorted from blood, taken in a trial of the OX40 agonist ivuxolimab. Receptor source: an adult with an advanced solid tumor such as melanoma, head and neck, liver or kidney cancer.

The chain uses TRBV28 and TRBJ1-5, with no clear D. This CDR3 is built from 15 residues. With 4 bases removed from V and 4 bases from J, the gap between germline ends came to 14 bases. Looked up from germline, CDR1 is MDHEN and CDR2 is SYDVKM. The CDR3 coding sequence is TGTGCCAGCAGTTACACCCGGGATCATAATCAGCCCCAGCATTTT. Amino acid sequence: CASSYTRDHNQPQHF.

The CDR3, as DNA: TGTGCCAGCAGCTTGATCAGGGAATACGAGCAGTACTTC. Its protein product is CASSLIREYEQYF. The chain couples TRBV5-6 to TRBJ2-7; TRBD1 might be the D (5 bases). Trimming cost V 1 base and J 4 bases, with 9 bases left between them. This CDR3 region has 13 residues. Germline CDR1 SGHDT, CDR2 YYEEEE.

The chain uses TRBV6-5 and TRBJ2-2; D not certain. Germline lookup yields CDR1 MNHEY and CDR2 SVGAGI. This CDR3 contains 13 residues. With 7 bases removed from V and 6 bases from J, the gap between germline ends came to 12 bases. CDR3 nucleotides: TGTGCCAGCACCCAGTGGGTTTCCGGGGAGCTGTTTTTT. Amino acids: CASTQWVSGELFF.

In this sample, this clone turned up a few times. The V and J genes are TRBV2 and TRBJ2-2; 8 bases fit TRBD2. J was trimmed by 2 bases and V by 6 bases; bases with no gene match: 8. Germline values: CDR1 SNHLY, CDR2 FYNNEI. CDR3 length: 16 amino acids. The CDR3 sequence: CASSDLAGLNTGELFF. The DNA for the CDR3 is TGTGCCAGCAGCGATCTAGCGGGTCTAAACACCGGGGAGCTGTTTTTT.

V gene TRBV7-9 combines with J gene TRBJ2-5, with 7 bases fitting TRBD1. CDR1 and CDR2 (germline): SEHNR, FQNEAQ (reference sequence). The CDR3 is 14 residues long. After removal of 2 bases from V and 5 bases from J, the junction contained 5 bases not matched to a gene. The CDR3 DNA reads TGTGCCAGCAGCTTACGAGGGGGCGGGGAGACCCAGTACTTC. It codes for CASSLRGGGETQYF.

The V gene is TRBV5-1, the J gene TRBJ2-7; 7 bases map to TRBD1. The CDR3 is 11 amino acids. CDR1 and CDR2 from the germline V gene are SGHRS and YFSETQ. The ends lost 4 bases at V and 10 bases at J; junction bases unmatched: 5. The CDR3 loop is CASSLGQDQYF. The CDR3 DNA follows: TGCGCCAGCAGCCTCGGACAGGACCAGTACTTC.

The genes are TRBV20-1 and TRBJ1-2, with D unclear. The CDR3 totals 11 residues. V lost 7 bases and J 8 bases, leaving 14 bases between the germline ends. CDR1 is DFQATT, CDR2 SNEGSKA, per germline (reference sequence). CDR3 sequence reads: CSGFTVKGYTF. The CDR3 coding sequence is TGCAGTGGTTTTACAGTGAAGGGCTACACCTTC.